This T cell receptor (beta chain) was sequenced for a study of cytomegalovirus exposure and HLA in healthy donors. Trimming left V 0 bases short and J 1 base short, with 12 bases between. The germline V gene encodes CDR1 LGHNT and CDR2 FRNRAP. The CDR3 totals 16 residues. About this clone: The antigen remains undetermined.

Study-wide results and limits: Researchers counted roughly 150 TCR beta chains as cytomegalovirus-associated. In a later analysis, V- and J-gene trimming of beta chains associated with a DCLRE1C missense variant, replicated independently.

The PCR employed 60 Vbeta primers together with 13 Jbeta primers. Sequencing used immunoSEQ multiplex PCR; TCRdb keeps in-frame clones, though not all of them. The sample lists about 240,000 clones; 82% were seen once. This TCR came from a middle-aged woman in good health and CMV-seropositive. The genes are TRBV12-5 and TRBJ1-1, with D possibly matching TRBD1 (6 bases). The sequenced sample was PBMCs. CDR3 nucleotide sequence: TGTGCTAGTGGTTTGGTAACCGGGACACCGAACACTGAAGCTTTCTTT. Its translation: CASGLVTGTPNTEAFF.